This passage covers 10 T cell receptor beta chains from one sample sequenced in a study of PD-L1 blockade in urothelial cancer. Assay: immunoSEQ multiplex PCR; the TCRdb copy retains only in-frame clones and omits some. The top ten hold around a tenth of the sample, which has about 90,000 clones, 90% to 95% seen once. The sample was PBMCs, taken around atezolizumab (anti-PD-L1) treatment. The origin of the receptors is a man aged 60-69 years with urothelial cancer.

The DNA for the CDR3 is TGTGCCAGCTCACCGATACTGCTAAGCAATTCCAACTACAATGAGCAGTTCTTC. This codes for CASSPILLSNSNYNEQFF. The genes are TRBV18 and TRBJ2-1; D gene uncertain. The CDR3 consists of 18 residues. With 3 bases removed from V and 3 bases from J, the gap between germline ends came to 21 bases. Germline V lookup: CDR1 KGHSH, CDR2 LQKENI.

The CDR3 bases are TGTGCCAGTAGTATCGGGACAGGGGGGGATACGCAGTATTTT. Its protein product is CASSIGTGGDTQYF. The V and J genes are TRBV19 and TRBJ2-3; 11 positions match TRBD1. Germline V gene lookup returns CDR1 LNHDA and CDR2 SQIVND (reference sequence). The CDR3 runs 14 residues. Losses at the gene ends were 3 bases for V and 6 bases for J; bases not matched to a gene: 2.

V is TRBV7-2 and J is TRBJ1-4, with D tentatively TRBD1 (6 bases). CDR3 size: 15 residues. The germline gives CDR1 SGHTA, CDR2 FQGNSA. V lost 2 bases, J lost 4 bases, and 11 bases lay in between. CDR3 coding DNA: TGTGCCAGCAGCTTACAGGGACACGGTAATGAAAAACTGTTTTTT. The encoded protein is CASSLQGHGNEKLFF. Full variable domain (remainder filled in from reference TRBV7-2 and TRBJ1-4): GAGVSQSPSNKVTEKGKDVELRCDPISGHTALYWYRQSLGQGLEFLIYFQGNSAPDKSGLPSDRFSAERTGGSVSTLTIQRTQQEDSAVYLCASSLQGHGNEKLFFGSGTQLSVL.

This clone occurred once. The chain joins TRBV9 to TRBJ2-7; the match to TRBD2 covers 10 bases. This CDR3 comprises 14 residues. In germline, CDR1 is SGDLS, CDR2 YYNGEE. J was trimmed by 0 bases and V by 6 bases; bases with no gene match: 3. This chain's CDR3 is CASTRTSGSYEQYF. In DNA, the CDR3 is TGTGCCAGCACACGGACTAGCGGCTCCTACGAGCAGTACTTC.

The rearrangement links TRBV2 to TRBJ2-3, with 8 positions matching TRBD2. Losses at the gene ends were 8 bases for V and 0 bases for J; bases not matched to a gene: 4. CDR1 is SNHLY and CDR2 is FYNNEI in the germline V gene. The CDR3 length is 14 residues. The CDR3 region has the DNA TGTGCCAGCCGCGAGCGGGAGAGCACAGATACGCAGTATTTT. This codes for CASRERESTDTQYF.

The J gene is TRBJ2-7, the V gene TRBV11-2; perhaps TRBD2 as D (5 bases). V was cut by 5 bases and J by 7 bases, with 18 bases left in between. CDR1 is SGHAT and CDR2 is FQNNGV in the germline V gene. The CDR3 extends over 14 amino acids. CDR3 coding DNA: TGTGCCAGCAGCCGTATAGCGCACTTTGGTGAGCAGTACTTC. Its protein product is CASSRIAHFGEQYF.

V is TRBV5-6 and J is TRBJ2-3, with TRBD2 identical over 12 bases. CDR3 length: 16 residues. V lost 1 base and J lost 3; bases outside the gene matches: 3. Germline V gene data show CDR1 as SGHDT and CDR2 as YYEEEE. CDR3: CASSLRGLAGTDTQYF. The CDR3 coding sequence is TGTGCCAGCAGCTTGAGAGGACTAGCGGGAACAGATACGCAGTATTTT.

This chain uses TRBV10-2 with TRBJ2-3, with 7 bases that match TRBD1. The CDR3 loop spans 13 amino acids. V shed 6 bases and J 2 bases; nucleotides not matched to a gene: 2. Germline CDR1 is WSHSY and CDR2 is SAAADI. The CDR3: CASRGQITDTQYF. The DNA for the CDR3 is TGCGCCAGCAGGGGACAGATCACAGATACGCAGTATTTT.

The rearrangement joins TRBV5-6 to TRBJ2-4, with 7 bases that match TRBD1. Germline-derived CDR1 and CDR2 are SGHDT and YYEEEE. The length of the CDR3 is 16 residues. With 5 bases clipped from V and 3 bases from J, the junction kept 11 bases outside the gene matches. The CDR3 protein is CASRRRGRQGKNIQYF. In nucleotides, the CDR3 is TGTGCCAGCAGAAGAAGGGGAAGACAGGGCAAAAACATTCAGTACTTC. Based on the CDR3 plus reference TRBV5-6 and TRBJ2-4, the full variable domain is DAGVTQSPTHLIKTRGQQVTLRCSPKSGHDTVSWYQQALGQGPQFIFQYYEEEERQRGNFPDRFSGHQFPNYSSELNVNALLLGDSALYLCASRRRGRQGKNIQYFGAGTRLSVL.

The V call is TRBV19, the J call TRBJ1-5, with D perhaps TRBD1 (6 bases). The CDR3 contains 14 residues. Per the germline V gene, CDR1 is LNHDA and CDR2 is SQIVND (reference sequence). V gave up 8 bases and J gave up 4 bases, with 15 bases separating them. Here the CDR3 reads CASQQGGPNQPQHF. The CDR3 nucleotides read TGTGCCAGTCAACAGGGTGGCCCGAATCAGCCCCAGCATTTT.